The following is a T cell receptor beta chain sequence with its context. Its target is unknown. The treatment denotes: oral pan-JAK inhibitor, 5-10 mg twice daily. The CDR3 runs to 13 residues. V lost 4 bases and J 4 bases, leaving 11 bases between the germline ends. The germline CDR1 and CDR2 sequences are SNHLY and FYNNEI. This entry comes from a study of CD8+ T cells in alopecia areata. Study context: Affected scalp percentage gauged treated patients' severity.

Study-wide results and caveats: Uncertainty about whether baseline CD8+ expansion is linked to response remains, with one nonresponder.

Reverse transcription of extracted RNA yielded cDNA, which provided the sequencing template. Clones were read by immunoSEQ multiplex PCR, and TCRdb kept only the in-frame ones, dropping some. In the table there are about 60,000 clones, approximately 44% of which are singletons. The chain has TRBV2 and TRBJ2-7; D is possibly TRBD2 (5 bases). The origin of this receptor is a human donor with alopecia areata. The input for sequencing was CD8+ T cells sorted from blood, taken at roughly week 38, from a patient treated with tofacitinib. CDR3 amino acids: CASSVTPGYEQYF. The CDR3 region has the DNA TGTGCCAGCAGTGTTACACCGGGGTACGAGCAGTACTTC.